This TCR beta chain was captured in a study of T cell clonotyping in hematopoietic cell transplantation. About this clone itself: Its cognate antigen is unknown.

Stated time point: recipient sample about 28 days before transplant, after cytoreduction. Measured with immunoSEQ multiplex PCR; TCRdb has only the in-frame clones, and not every one. The sample has over 45,000 clones, about nine tenths seen once. Points from the study as a whole: After transplant, recipient diversity fell while pathologically expanded clonotypes grew through day 180.

This clonotype was obtained from a man in his sixties with biphenotypic leukemia. Some clones in this sample may be carry-over from other donors' samples. The sample was peripheral blood mononuclear cells, taken before stem cell transplant.

Here the CDR3 DNA reads TGTGCCAGTAGCCCCCGGACTAGCGGGATCGGGACCGGGGAGCTGTTTTTT. This sequence encodes CASSPRTSGIGTGELFF. The chain combines TRBV19 with TRBJ2-2, with TRBD2 identical over 12 bases. The CDR3 has 17 amino acids. Trimming took 6 bases from V and 5 from J; bases not matched to a gene: 10. Germline loops: CDR1 LNHDA, CDR2 SQIVND (reference sequence).